A single sample is the source of the 13 T cell receptor beta chains below, sequenced in a study of cytomegalovirus exposure and HLA in healthy donors (dated by TCRdb to 2017 to 2019). Library preparation used the immunoSEQ multiplex PCR assay. For the multiplex PCR, a mixture combining 60 forward primers for TCR Vbeta segments and 13 reverse primers for TCR Jbeta segments was used. TCRdb provides this immuneACCESS table in a form limited to in-frame rearrangements. Some clones are lacking; in checked studies, under half of them reflect an unresolved V gene, and why the rest are absent is not known. For this sample the table gives 150,000 to 200,000 clones, of which more than 70% were detected only once. The ten largest account for about 11% of the sample. Input material: PBMCs. Source of these receptors: a man aged 18 to 30 in good health and CMV-seropositive.

The chain combines TRBV27 with TRBJ2-7; 7 bases agree with TRBD2. The CDR3 has 14 residues. The trim removed 8 bases at V and 2 bases at J, leaving 9 bases unmatched. Germline CDR1 is MNHEY and CDR2 is SMNVEV (reference sequence). In DNA, the CDR3 is TGTGCCAGCGGGTCTCGGGCGGGAGCCTACGAGCAGTACTTC. This gives the protein CASGSRAGAYEQYF.

In DNA form, the CDR3 reads TGTGCCAGCAGTTCGGAGGGTGACGAGCAGTACTTC. Protein product: CASSSEGDEQYF. The chain joins TRBV11-2 to TRBJ2-7, with D perhaps matching TRBD2 (6 bases). Germline V CDR1 and CDR2: SGHAT, FQNNGV. Trimming took off 6 bases at V and 5 bases at J, with 11 bases between the two ends. This CDR3 has 12 amino acids. Variable domain in full (rest from reference TRBV11-2 and TRBJ2-7): EAGVAQSPRYKIIEKRQSVAFWCNPISGHATLYWYQQILGQGPKLLIQFQNNGVVDDSQLPKDRFSAERLKGVDSTLKIQPAKLEDSAVYLCASSSEGDEQYFGPGTRLTVT.

The chain uses TRBV19 and TRBJ2-3, with 7 bases identical to TRBD1. The CDR3 loop spans 15 amino acids. V lost 3 bases, J lost 0 bases, and 3 bases stayed unmatched. Germline loops: CDR1 LNHDA, CDR2 SQIVND (reference sequence). This chain's CDR3 is CASSMTGRSTDTQYF. The DNA for the CDR3 is TGTGCCAGTAGTATGACAGGGAGAAGCACAGATACGCAGTATTTT.

The table lists this clone with a count of one. CDR3 residues: CASGHRRVAEAFF. The CDR3 DNA reads TGTGCCAGCGGACACCGAAGGGTCGCTGAAGCTTTCTTT. The gene calls are TRBV14 and TRBJ1-1, with a tentative D call TRBD1 (5 bases). Trimming pared 8 bases from V and 6 bases from J, leaving 16 bases between. Germline CDR1 reads SGHDN; CDR2 reads FVKESK. The CDR3 consists of 13 residues.

The chain combines TRBV7-9 with TRBJ1-5, with no clear D. The CDR3 extends over 13 amino acids. Germline V gene sequence: CDR1 SEHNR, CDR2 FQNEAQ (reference sequence). V lost 5 bases to trimming and J lost 3 bases, with 8 bases between them. CDR3 DNA sequence: TGTGCCAGCAGCCTCCGGGACAATCAGCCCCAGCATTTT. Translating gives CASSLRDNQPQHF.

The V call is TRBV27, the J call TRBJ1-1, with no clear D. This CDR3 is built from 13 residues. Germline V gives CDR1 MNHEY, CDR2 SMNVEV (reference sequence). V lost 2 bases and J lost 11, with 15 bases in between. The CDR3 nucleotides read TGTGCCAGCAGTTTAATGAGGGTAGGCAGTGCTTTCTTT. Translated, it gives CASSLMRVGSAFF.

The V call is TRBV6-6, the J call TRBJ1-1; TRBD1 matches 8 bases. Per the germline V gene, CDR1 is MNHNY and CDR2 is SVGAGI (reference sequence). This CDR3 is built from 13 residues. The V segment lost 5 bases and the J segment 3 bases; nucleotides outside the gene matches: 2. The CDR3 region is CASSTGGDTEAFF. CDR3 DNA: TGTGCCAGCAGTACAGGGGGGGACACTGAAGCTTTCTTT.

This chain connects TRBV7-3 to TRBJ1-1; D gene uncertain. Germline V gene sequence: CDR1 SGHTA, CDR2 FQGTGA. The V end was cut by 5 bases, the J end by 2 bases, with 15 bases between. CDR3 length: 15 residues. The CDR3 region is CASSPMPTDNTEAFF. The CDR3, as DNA: TGTGCCAGCAGCCCGATGCCTACCGATAACACTGAAGCTTTCTTT.

The V and J genes are TRBV5-1 and TRBJ2-3, with TRBD2 matching over 12 bases. CDR1 is SGHRS and CDR2 is YFSETQ in the germline V gene. The CDR3 runs to 16 residues. V shed 2 bases and J 6 bases; nucleotides not matched to a gene: 7. The CDR3 bases are TGCGCCAGCAGCTTTTCGCTAGCGGGAGGGCCCGATACGCAGTATTTT. Its translation is CASSFSLAGGPDTQYF.

V is TRBV19 and J is TRBJ2-1; TRBD2 matches at 9 bases. Germline CDR1 is LNHDA and CDR2 is SQIVND (reference sequence). Trimming cost V 3 bases and J 10 bases; bases outside gene matches: 13. CDR3 length: 16 amino acids. CDR3 protein: CASSMILPSGMAEQFF. CDR3 DNA sequence: TGTGCCAGTAGTATGATCTTGCCTAGCGGGATGGCAGAGCAGTTCTTC.

The gene calls are TRBV6-5 and TRBJ2-1; D is perhaps TRBD2 (6 bases). V lost 3 bases, J lost 1 base, and 13 bases lay in between. Germline CDR1 MNHEY, CDR2 SVGAGI. The CDR3 extends over 16 amino acids. The CDR3 bases are TGTGCCAGCAGTTATGATCGGGAGAGATCCTACAATGAGCAGTTCTTC. Encoded protein: CASSYDRERSYNEQFF.

About this clone: This sample also contains other DNA sequences that code for the same CDR3. The V call is TRBV18, the J call TRBJ1-2, with a possible D match to TRBD1 (5 bases). V shed 2 bases and J shed 2 bases, with 9 bases lying between them. Per the germline V gene, CDR1 is KGHSH and CDR2 is LQKENI. The CDR3 length is 14 residues. The CDR3 reads CASSPDRSNYGYTF. The CDR3 DNA is TGTGCCAGCTCACCAGACAGAAGCAACTATGGCTACACCTTC.

This chain joins TRBV29-1 and TRBJ1-2, with no clear D. CDR3 length equals 13 residues. Trimming cost V 2 bases and J 5 bases, with 12 bases left between them. Germline V lookup: CDR1 SQVTM, CDR2 ANQGSEA. The CDR3 spells CSVELAPGYGYTF. The DNA for the CDR3 is TGCAGCGTTGAACTAGCGCCAGGTTATGGCTACACCTTC.